One sample yielded the 30 T cell receptor beta chains listed below, sequenced in a study of blood T cell repertoires in COVID-19. TCRdb's copy holds only in-frame clones and misses some; the assay was immunoSEQ multiplex PCR. The repertoire consists of 190,000 or so clones, with around 89% occurring once and the leading ten covering 4% to 5%. The specimen was peripheral blood. These receptors originate from a woman aged 25-40 years with acute or convalescent COVID-19.

The sample holds a few counts of this clone. This chain joins TRBV6-5 and TRBJ2-6; maybe TRBD1 (5 bases). Trimming cost V 9 bases and J 4 bases, with 10 bases left between them. Germline-derived CDR1 and CDR2 are MNHEY and SVGAGI. This CDR3 spans 13 amino acids. The CDR3 loop is CASSGPGANVLTF. In DNA form, the CDR3 reads TGTGCCAGTTCAGGGCCCGGGGCCAACGTCCTGACTTTC.

V is TRBV5-5 and J is TRBJ2-1; D not certain. CDR1 and CDR2 (germline): SGHKS, YYEKEE (reference sequence). V was trimmed by 2 bases and J by 0 bases, leaving 12 bases between them. The CDR3 is 16 amino acids. The CDR3, as DNA: TGTGCCAGCAGCTTTTTTAGCTCGAGCTCCTACAATGAGCAGTTCTTC. Protein sequence: CASSFFSSSSYNEQFF.

The V call is TRBV23-1, the J call TRBJ1-4; no firm D call. TRBV23-1 has ORF status, its function being uncertain. Between the trimmed V and J ends, which lost 3 bases and 0 bases, there was a span of 20 bases. The CDR3 consists of 19 residues. This chain's CDR3 is CASSHPRVVDLATNEKLFF. The CDR3 coding sequence is TGCGCCAGCAGTCACCCACGGGTCGTTGACCTTGCAACTAATGAAAAACTGTTTTTT.

V gene TRBV2 combines with J gene TRBJ2-7, with TRBD2 as a possible D gene (5 bases). From germline, CDR1 is SNHLY and CDR2 FYNNEI. Trimming pared 8 bases from V and 1 base from J, leaving 9 bases between. The CDR3 spans 12 residues. CDR3 region: CASQGLSYEQYF. CDR3 nucleotide sequence: TGTGCCAGCCAAGGACTTTCCTACGAGCAGTACTTC.

The chain employs TRBV27 and TRBJ2-7; D gene ambiguous. Germline V lookup: CDR1 MNHEY, CDR2 SMNVEV (reference sequence). This CDR3 is 13 amino acids long. Trimming pared 0 bases from V and 3 bases from J, leaving 6 bases between. The CDR3 region has the DNA TGTGCCAGCAGTTTATCTCCCTTCTACGAGCAGTACTTC. Its translation: CASSLSPFYEQYF.

The rearrangement links TRBV6-6 to TRBJ1-1, with D possibly being TRBD1 (5 bases). The V end was cut by 2 bases, the J end by 8 bases, with 9 bases between. The CDR3 is 12 residues long. Germline V CDR1 and CDR2: MNHNY, SVGAGI (reference sequence). DNA of the CDR3: TGTGCCAGCAGTTACCGGGGGAGGGAAGCTTTCTTT. Protein: CASSYRGREAFF.

The genes are TRBV5-1 and TRBJ2-7; 10 bases are shared with TRBD1. The CDR3 runs to 15 residues. Germline values: CDR1 SGHRS, CDR2 YFSETQ. V dropped 1 base and J dropped 6; count of bases not matched to a gene: 7. The CDR3: CASSLYGTGDREQYF. The CDR3 DNA follows: TGCGCCAGCAGCTTGTATGGGACAGGGGACCGCGAGCAGTACTTC.

The genes are TRBV9 and TRBJ2-7; 13 bases agree with TRBD2. The V gene's germline CDR1 is SGDLS and CDR2 YYNGEE. The CDR3 consists of 15 residues. V shed 0 bases and J 9 bases; nucleotides not matched to a gene: 6. The CDR3 spells CASSVGTSGSSGQYF. CDR3 nucleotides: TGTGCCAGCAGCGTAGGGACTAGCGGGAGTTCTGGGCAGTACTTC.

V is TRBV4-2 and J is TRBJ2-1; 8 bases are shared with TRBD2. CDR3 length: 17 amino acids. The V segment lost 1 base and the J segment 10 bases; nucleotides outside the gene matches: 15. From germline, CDR1 is LGHNA and CDR2 YNFKEQ. In DNA, the CDR3 is TGTGCCAGCAGCCAAGGGACGGGAGGGCCGCTTGTTGGGGAGCAGTTCTTC. It is translated as CASSQGTGGPLVGEQFF.

The chain carries TRBV7-2 and TRBJ2-3; 7 nucleotides agree with TRBD2. Germline V lookup: CDR1 SGHTA, CDR2 FQGNSA. The CDR3 runs 15 residues. With 4 bases clipped from V and 6 bases from J, the junction kept 10 bases outside the gene matches. The CDR3 region is CASSWGGFPSDTQYF. The CDR3 DNA sequence: TGTGCCAGCAGCTGGGGGGGATTCCCCTCGGATACGCAGTATTTT.

V is TRBV28 and J is TRBJ2-1; 9 bases map to TRBD2. Germline trimming cut 2 bases from V and 4 bases from J; bases unmatched to any gene: 9. From germline, CDR1 is MDHEN and CDR2 SYDVKM. This CDR3 comprises 17 residues. The CDR3 bases are TGTGCCAGCAGTTTAGTGCGGGAGGGCTGGAGGTACAATGAGCAGTTCTTC. This encodes CASSLVREGWRYNEQFF.

The V gene is TRBV5-4, the J gene TRBJ1-2; a weak D match, TRBD1 (5 bases). Per the germline V gene, CDR1 is SGHNT and CDR2 is YYREEE (reference sequence). The CDR3 loop spans 13 amino acids. Trimming took off 0 bases at V and 6 bases at J, with 9 bases between the two ends. CDR3 DNA: TGTGCCAGCAGCTTGGGGGGCGGTAATGGCTACACCTTC. Protein: CASSLGGGNGYTF. The entire variable domain, with the rest obtained from reference TRBV5-4 and TRBJ1-2, is as follows: ETGVTQSPTHLIKTRGQQVTLRCSSQSGHNTVSWYQQALGQGPQFIFQYYREEENGRGNFPPRFSGLQFPNYSSELNVNALELDDSALYLCASSLGGGNGYTFGSGTRLTVV.

As DNA, the CDR3 is TGTGCCAGCAGTTCCCCGGGACTAGCTCTCTCTGAGCAGTTCTTC. Residues: CASSSPGLALSEQFF. V is TRBV28 and J is TRBJ2-1; the match to TRBD2 covers 9 bases. Germline V gene sequence: CDR1 MDHEN, CDR2 SYDVKM. The CDR3 sequence is 15 residues long. Germline trimming cut 4 bases from V and 9 bases from J; bases unmatched to any gene: 10.

The chain employs TRBV28 and TRBJ2-7, with 10 bases lining up with TRBD2. The CDR3 runs to 15 residues. CDR1 is MDHEN, CDR2 SYDVKM, per germline. Trimming cost V 2 bases and J 1 base; bases outside gene matches: 2. CDR3 nucleotides: TGTGCCAGCAGTTTAAGCGGGAGGGCTTCCTACGAGCAGTACTTC. It is translated as CASSLSGRASYEQYF.

This chain connects TRBV7-6 to TRBJ1-2; D perhaps matches TRBD1 (6 bases). Germline lookup yields CDR1 SGHVS and CDR2 FNYEAQ. The V gene lost 1 base and the J gene lost 6 bases, with 18 bases spanning the gap. The CDR3 is 16 amino acids. The CDR3 reads CASSLGGQAGEDGYTF. CDR3 DNA sequence: TGTGCCAGCAGCTTAGGGGGGCAGGCGGGTGAGGATGGCTACACCTTC.

This clone was picked up one time. V is TRBV7-9 and J is TRBJ1-2; TRBD1 is a possible D gene (6 bases). Germline CDR1 SEHNR, CDR2 FQNEAQ (reference sequence). CDR3 length: 12 residues. V shed 6 bases and J shed 6 bases, with 11 bases lying between them. In DNA, the CDR3 is TGTGCCAGCAGGCAGGGGCTGGATGGCTACACCTTC. Protein sequence: CASRQGLDGYTF. The full variable domain, its missing parts supplied by reference TRBV7-9 and TRBJ1-2, is DTGVSQNPRHKITKRGQNVTFRCDPISEHNRLYWYRQTLGQGPEFLTYFQNEAQLEKSRLLSDRFSAERPKGSFSTLEIQRTEQGDSAMYLCASRQGLDGYTFGSGTRLTVV.

The genes are TRBV27 and TRBJ1-1; no reliable D call. This CDR3 is built from 11 residues. V was clipped by 6 bases and J by 5 bases, with 7 bases between them. CDR1 is MNHEY and CDR2 is SMNVEV in the germline V gene (reference sequence). The CDR3 DNA is TGTGCCAGCAGCCTCGGGACTGAAGCTTTCTTT. It translates to CASSLGTEAFF.

The J gene is TRBJ1-1, the V gene TRBV28; D unclear. CDR3 length: 13 amino acids. V lost 3 bases, J lost 1 base, and 6 bases lay in between. The germline V gene has CDR1 MDHEN and CDR2 SYDVKM. This CDR3 is CASSFPGNTEAFF. The CDR3 DNA sequence: TGTGCCAGCAGTTTCCCCGGGAACACTGAAGCTTTCTTT.

The chain combines TRBV7-9 with TRBJ2-3; 8 positions agree with TRBD1. Germline V gives CDR1 SEHNR, CDR2 FQNEAQ (reference sequence). The length of the CDR3 is 12 residues. V dropped 3 bases and J dropped 10; count of bases not matched to a gene: 3. DNA of the CDR3: TGTGCCAGCAGCTTTGACAGGGGCGCGCAGTATTTT. Protein product: CASSFDRGAQYF. Looking up the rest from reference TRBV7-9 and TRBJ2-3 gives the full variable domain: DTGVSQNPRHKITKRGQNVTFRCDPISEHNRLYWYRQTLGQGPEFLTYFQNEAQLEKSRLLSDRFSAERPKGSFSTLEIQRTEQGDSAMYLCASSFDRGAQYFGPGTRLTVL.

The V gene is TRBV7-8, the J gene TRBJ1-6; D perhaps matches TRBD1 (6 bases). Per the germline V gene, CDR1 is SGHVS and CDR2 is FQNEAQ. The CDR3 contains 15 residues. With 2 bases removed from V and 7 bases from J, the gap between germline ends came to 12 bases. The CDR3 DNA follows: TGTGCCAGCAGCTTACCGGGACAACCCAATTCACCCCTCCACTTT. It yields the protein CASSLPGQPNSPLHF.

V is TRBV27 and J is TRBJ2-7; 8 nucleotides align to TRBD1. Germline loops: CDR1 MNHEY, CDR2 SMNVEV (reference sequence). This CDR3 has 15 residues. V lost 5 bases and J lost 5; bases outside the gene matches: 11. The CDR3 loop reads CASSLRQGPAHEQYF. In DNA form, the CDR3 reads TGTGCCAGCAGTCTTCGACAGGGGCCTGCTCACGAGCAGTACTTC.

The chain uses TRBV5-1 and TRBJ2-5; TRBD1 matches 7 bases. Germline CDR1 reads SGHRS; CDR2 reads YFSETQ. Trimming at V came to 4 bases and at J to 2 bases, leaving 5 bases not matched to a gene. This CDR3 has 14 residues. The CDR3 reads CASSLQGNQETQYF. The CDR3 coding sequence is TGCGCCAGCAGCCTACAGGGGAATCAAGAGACCCAGTACTTC.

V usage is TRBV2 and J usage is TRBJ2-2, with 10 positions matching TRBD2. Germline CDR1 reads SNHLY; CDR2 reads FYNNEI. V gave up 5 bases and J gave up 3 bases; unmatched junction bases: 0. The CDR3 has 14 amino acids. In nucleotides, the CDR3 is TGTGCCAGCAGTCTAGCGGGGGACACCGGGGAGCTGTTTTTT. Residues: CASSLAGDTGELFF.

This chain uses TRBV6-1 with TRBJ1-1, with 7 bases identical to TRBD1. Germline CDR1 and CDR2: MNHNS and SASEGT. The CDR3 totals 14 residues. V lost 3 bases and J lost 10; bases outside the gene matches: 11. The CDR3 coding sequence is TGTGCCAGCAGTGATCGTGTTGGGCAGGGGGGAGCTTTCTTT. Amino acids: CASSDRVGQGGAFF.

This clone was observed once. The chain has TRBV13 and TRBJ2-1; D is possibly TRBD2 (6 bases). V was pared by 1 base and J by 5 bases, with 12 bases between. The CDR3 loop spans 15 amino acids. Looked up from germline, CDR1 is PRHDT and CDR2 is FYEKMQ (reference sequence). This CDR3 is CASSLAGTGHNEQFF. The CDR3 region has the DNA TGTGCCAGCAGCTTAGCGGGGACTGGTCACAATGAGCAGTTCTTC.

This chain uses TRBV5-1 with TRBJ2-5; 12 bases line up with TRBD2. The V gene's germline CDR1 is SGHRS and CDR2 YFSETQ. The V and J ends lost 5 bases and 4 bases, in that order; junction bases with no gene match: 3. The CDR3 covers 14 residues. CDR3: CASSPGLAGETQYF. The CDR3, as DNA: TGCGCCAGCAGTCCGGGACTAGCGGGAGAGACCCAGTACTTC.

The chain joins TRBV7-9 to TRBJ2-7, with D possibly matching TRBD1 (5 bases). The germline V gene has CDR1 SEHNR and CDR2 FQNEAQ (reference sequence). The CDR3 has 13 residues. V was clipped by 5 bases and J by 2 bases, with 10 bases between them. CDR3 nucleotides: TGTGCCAGCAGCCCTCAGGGAACCTACGAGCAGTACTTC. It is translated as CASSPQGTYEQYF.

The CDR3 loop reads CASIPHPLEPGYTF. The CDR3 DNA reads TGTGCCAGCATTCCGCACCCACTAGAACCAGGCTACACCTTC. This chain connects TRBV28 to TRBJ1-2; D unclear. Trimming left V 7 bases short and J 8 bases short, with 20 bases between. Germline V gene data show CDR1 as MDHEN and CDR2 as SYDVKM. The CDR3 has 14 amino acids.

This chain joins TRBV28 and TRBJ2-7, with TRBD2 as a possible D gene (6 bases). The CDR3 loop spans 15 amino acids. Deletions cut 6 bases from V and 7 bases from J, with 22 bases between. Germline lookup yields CDR1 MDHEN and CDR2 SYDVKM. The CDR3 coding sequence is TGTGCCAGCAGGCCGTCTCCTCGGGAGACGAGGGAGCAGTACTTC. Translated: CASRPSPRETREQYF.

V usage is TRBV2 and J usage is TRBJ1-2; weak D call: TRBD1 (6 bases). V gave up 2 bases and J gave up 8 bases, with 15 bases separating them. Germline CDR1 SNHLY, CDR2 FYNNEI. The CDR3 loop spans 14 amino acids. CDR3 DNA sequence: TGTGCCAGCAGTGAAATTACGTCAGGGGTCGGCTACACCTTC. Protein sequence: CASSEITSGVGYTF.